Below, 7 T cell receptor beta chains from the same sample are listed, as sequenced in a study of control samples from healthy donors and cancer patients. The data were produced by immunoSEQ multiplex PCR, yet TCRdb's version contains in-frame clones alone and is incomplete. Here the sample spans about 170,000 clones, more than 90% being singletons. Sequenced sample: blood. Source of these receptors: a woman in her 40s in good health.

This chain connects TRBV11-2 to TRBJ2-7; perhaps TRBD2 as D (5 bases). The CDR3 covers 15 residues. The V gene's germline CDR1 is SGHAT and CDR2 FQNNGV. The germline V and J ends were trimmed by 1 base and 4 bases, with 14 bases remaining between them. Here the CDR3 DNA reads TGTGCCAGCAGCTTAGTGGTCGGGATAGCTTACGAGCAGTACTTC. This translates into CASSLVVGIAYEQYF. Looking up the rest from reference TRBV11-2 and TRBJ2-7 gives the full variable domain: EAGVAQSPRYKIIEKRQSVAFWCNPISGHATLYWYQQILGQGPKLLIQFQNNGVVDDSQLPKDRFSAERLKGVDSTLKIQPAKLEDSAVYLCASSLVVGIAYEQYFGPGTRLTVT.

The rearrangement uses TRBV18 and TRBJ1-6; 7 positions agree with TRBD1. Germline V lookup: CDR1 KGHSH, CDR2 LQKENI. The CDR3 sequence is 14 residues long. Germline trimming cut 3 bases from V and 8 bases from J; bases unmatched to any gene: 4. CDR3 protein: CASSPTGQDSPLHF. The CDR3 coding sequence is TGTGCCAGCTCACCTACTGGACAGGATTCACCCCTCCACTTT.

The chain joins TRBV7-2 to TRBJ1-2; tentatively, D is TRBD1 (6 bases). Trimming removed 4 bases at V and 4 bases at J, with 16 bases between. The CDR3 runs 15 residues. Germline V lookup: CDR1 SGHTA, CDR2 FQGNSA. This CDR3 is CASSSPGGGTYGYTF. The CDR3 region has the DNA TGTGCCAGCAGCTCCCCGGGGGGCGGCACCTATGGCTACACCTTC.

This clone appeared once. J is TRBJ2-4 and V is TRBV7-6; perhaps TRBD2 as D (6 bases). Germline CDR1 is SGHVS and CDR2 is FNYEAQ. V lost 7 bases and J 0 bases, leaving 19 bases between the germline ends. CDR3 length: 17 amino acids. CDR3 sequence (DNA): TGTGCCAGCACCGGGACTCCCGGAGGTATAGCCAAAAACATTCAGTACTTC. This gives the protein CASTGTPGGIAKNIQYF.

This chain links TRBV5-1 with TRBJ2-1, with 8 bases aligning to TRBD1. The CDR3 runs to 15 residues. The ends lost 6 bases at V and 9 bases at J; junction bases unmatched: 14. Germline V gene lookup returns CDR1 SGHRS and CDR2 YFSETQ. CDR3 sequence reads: CASTLGQGGRSEQFF. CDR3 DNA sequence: TGCGCCAGCACCTTAGGACAGGGCGGTAGGAGTGAGCAGTTCTTC.

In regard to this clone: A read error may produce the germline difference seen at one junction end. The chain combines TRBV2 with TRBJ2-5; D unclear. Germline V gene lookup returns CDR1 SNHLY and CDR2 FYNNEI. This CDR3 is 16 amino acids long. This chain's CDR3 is CASSEAVGHRVETQYF. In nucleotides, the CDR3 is TGTGCCAGCAGCGAAGCTGTGGGTCACCGGGTAGAGACCCAGTACTTC.

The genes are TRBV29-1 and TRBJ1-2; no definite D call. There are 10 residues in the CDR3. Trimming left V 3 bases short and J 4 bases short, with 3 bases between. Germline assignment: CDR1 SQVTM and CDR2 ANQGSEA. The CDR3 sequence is CSVDPYGYTF. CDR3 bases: TGCAGCGTTGATCCCTATGGCTACACCTTC.